Listed here is a single TCR beta chain. The CDR3 has 15 residues. This sample stems from a study of T cell responses to AZD1222 COVID-19 vaccine. The wider study: Recipients boosted at about 4 weeks or about 12 weeks are pooled.

Method: immunoSEQ multiplex PCR; TCRdb's copy keeps in-frame clones and lacks some. Of more than 150,000 clones in the sample, 85% to 90% were seen once. The specimen was peripheral blood, collected on day 0 of AZD1222 vaccination. This sequence originates from an adult in good health. V is TRBV21-1 and J is TRBJ1-4; the DNA was not compared with TRBD1, the D call given in the table. TRBV21-1 is an annotated pseudogene. CDR3 in DNA: TGTGCCAGCAGCCAACACCGTGCAACTAATGAAAAACTGTTTTTT. Encoded protein: CASSQHRATNEKLFF.